This TCR beta chain derives from a study of T cell clones after liver transplantation. For the study at large: As an antigen-independent comparator, third-party-reactive TCRbeta sequences came from pre-transplant mixed lymphocyte reactions. Points from the study as a whole: Compared with third party-reactive sequences, donor-reactive ones declined more, independent of withdrawal success. Post-transplant time points were not standardized, so conclusions are preliminary.

The CDR3 extends over 14 amino acids. Germline V gives CDR1 SGHNT, CDR2 YENEEA. The V gene end was trimmed by 5 bases and the J gene end by 2 bases; junction bases not matched to a gene: 5. Sequenced by immunoSEQ multiplex PCR; TCRdb stores in-frame clones only, minus some. The table has tens of thousands of clones, roughly nine tenths seen once. About this clone: Antigen specificity is unknown.

The rearrangement links TRBV11-3 to TRBJ2-5; TRBD2 agrees at 7 bases. This TCR was sampled from a human donor who received a liver transplant. The sequencing used CD4+ T cells from blood, collected before liver transplant. The CDR3 protein is CASSPGGPQETQYF. In nucleotides, the CDR3 is TGTGCCAGCAGCCCGGGGGGACCACAAGAGACCCAGTACTTC.